This TCR beta chain was recorded in a study of shared clonotypes between healthy human individuals. Method: immunoSEQ multiplex PCR; TCRdb's copy keeps in-frame clones and lacks some. The profile shows about 1.5 million clones, nearly 99% of them singletons. The germline V and J ends were trimmed by 2 bases and 2 bases, with 9 bases remaining between them. CDR1 and CDR2 from the germline V gene are SNHLY and FYNNEI. The CDR3 has 15 residues. Sequencing was performed on naive CD4+ T cells sorted from blood. Subset described: CD45RA+ positively selected. The chain uses TRBV2 and TRBJ2-2; no reliable D call. This TCR came from a man aged 25 to 45 in good health. CDR3 coding DNA: TGTGCCAGCAGTGAAACCAGGCCTAACACCGGGGAGCTGTTTTTT. Protein product: CASSETRPNTGELFF.